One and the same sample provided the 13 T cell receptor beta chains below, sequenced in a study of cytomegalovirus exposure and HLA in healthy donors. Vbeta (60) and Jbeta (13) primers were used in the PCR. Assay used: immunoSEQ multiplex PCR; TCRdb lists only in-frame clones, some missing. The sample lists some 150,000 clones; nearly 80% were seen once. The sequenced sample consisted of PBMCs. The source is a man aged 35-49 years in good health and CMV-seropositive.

CDR3 nucleotide sequence: TGTGCCAGTAGTACACAGGGAAACTATGGCTACACCTTC. It codes for CASSTQGNYGYTF. This chain uses TRBV19 with TRBJ1-2; a weak D match, TRBD1 (6 bases). The V gene's germline CDR1 is LNHDA and CDR2 SQIVND (reference sequence). V lost 4 bases and J lost 2, with 8 bases in between. This CDR3 comprises 13 residues.

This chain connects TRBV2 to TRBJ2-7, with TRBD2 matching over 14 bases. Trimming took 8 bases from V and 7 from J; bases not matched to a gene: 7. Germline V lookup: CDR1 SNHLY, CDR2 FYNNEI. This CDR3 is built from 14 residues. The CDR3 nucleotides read TGTGCCAGCCGAGGGACTAGCGGGAGAGTTGAGCAGTACTTC. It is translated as CASRGTSGRVEQYF.

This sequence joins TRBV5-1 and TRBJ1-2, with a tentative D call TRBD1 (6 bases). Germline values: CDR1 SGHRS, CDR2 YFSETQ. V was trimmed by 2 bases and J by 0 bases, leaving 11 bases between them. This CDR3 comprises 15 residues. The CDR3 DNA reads TGCGCCAGCAGCTTCCGGGAGGGGGCTAACTATGGCTACACCTTC. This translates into CASSFREGANYGYTF.

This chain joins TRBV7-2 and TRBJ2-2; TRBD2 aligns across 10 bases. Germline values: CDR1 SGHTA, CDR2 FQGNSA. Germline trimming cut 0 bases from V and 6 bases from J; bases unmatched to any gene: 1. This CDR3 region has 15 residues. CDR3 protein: CASSLALAGAGELFF. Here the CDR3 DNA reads TGTGCCAGCAGCTTAGCTCTAGCGGGAGCCGGGGAGCTGTTTTTT. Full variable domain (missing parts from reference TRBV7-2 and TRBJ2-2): GAGVSQSPSNKVTEKGKDVELRCDPISGHTALYWYRQSLGQGLEFLIYFQGNSAPDKSGLPSDRFSAERTGGSVSTLTIQRTQQEDSAVYLCASSLALAGAGELFFGEGSRLTVL.

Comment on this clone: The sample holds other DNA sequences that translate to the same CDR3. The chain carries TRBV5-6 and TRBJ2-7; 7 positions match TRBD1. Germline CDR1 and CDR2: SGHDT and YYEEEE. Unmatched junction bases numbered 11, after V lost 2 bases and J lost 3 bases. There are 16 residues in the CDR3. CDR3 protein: CASSLYKDRVVYEQYF. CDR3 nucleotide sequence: TGTGCCAGCAGCTTATATAAAGACAGGGTTGTCTACGAGCAGTACTTC. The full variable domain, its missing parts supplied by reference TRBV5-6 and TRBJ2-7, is DAGVTQSPTHLIKTRGQQVTLRCSPKSGHDTVSWYQQALGQGPQFIFQYYEEEERQRGNFPDRFSGHQFPNYSSELNVNALLLGDSALYLCASSLYKDRVVYEQYFGPGTRLTVT.

CDR3 in amino acids: CASSAGLRTDTQYF. The CDR3 nucleotides are TGTGCCAGCAGTGCGGGACTCCGCACAGATACGCAGTATTTT. The chain recombines TRBV6-4 with TRBJ2-3; perhaps TRBD2 as D (6 bases). Germline lookup yields CDR1 MRHNA and CDR2 SNTAGT. Trimming shortened V by 4 bases and J by 1 base, and 9 bases separated the two germline ends. The CDR3 loop spans 14 amino acids.

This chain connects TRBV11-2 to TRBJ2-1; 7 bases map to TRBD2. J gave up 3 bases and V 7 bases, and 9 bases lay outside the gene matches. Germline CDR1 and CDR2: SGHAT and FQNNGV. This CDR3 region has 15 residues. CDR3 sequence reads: CASTKTSGNYNEQFF. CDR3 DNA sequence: TGTGCCAGCACCAAGACAAGCGGGAACTACAATGAGCAGTTCTTC.

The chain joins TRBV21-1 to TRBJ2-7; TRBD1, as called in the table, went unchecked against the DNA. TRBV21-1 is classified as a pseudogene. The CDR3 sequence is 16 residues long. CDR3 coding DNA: TGTGCCAGCAGCAACCGACCGGGACAGGGTCTCGGCGAGCAGTACTTC. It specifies CASSNRPGQGLGEQYF.

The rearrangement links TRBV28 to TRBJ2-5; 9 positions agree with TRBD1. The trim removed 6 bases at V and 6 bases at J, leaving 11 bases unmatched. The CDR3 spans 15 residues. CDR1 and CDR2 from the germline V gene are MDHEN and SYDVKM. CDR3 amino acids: CASSKGQGGGKTQYF. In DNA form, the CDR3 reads TGTGCCAGCAGCAAGGGACAGGGTGGAGGAAAGACCCAGTACTTC.

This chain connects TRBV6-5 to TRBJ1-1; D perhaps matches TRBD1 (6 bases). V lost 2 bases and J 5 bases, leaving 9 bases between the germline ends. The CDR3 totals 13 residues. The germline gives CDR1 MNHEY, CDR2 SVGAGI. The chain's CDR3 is CASSYGQTTEAFF. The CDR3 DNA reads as TGTGCCAGCAGTTACGGACAGACGACTGAAGCTTTCTTT.

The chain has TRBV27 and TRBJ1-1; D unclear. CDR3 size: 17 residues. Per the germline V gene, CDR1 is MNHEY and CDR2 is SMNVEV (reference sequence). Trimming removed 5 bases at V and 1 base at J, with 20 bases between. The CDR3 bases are TGTGCCAGCAGTACAATCGGGGTTAGGTTCCCGAACACTGAAGCTTTCTTT. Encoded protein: CASSTIGVRFPNTEAFF.

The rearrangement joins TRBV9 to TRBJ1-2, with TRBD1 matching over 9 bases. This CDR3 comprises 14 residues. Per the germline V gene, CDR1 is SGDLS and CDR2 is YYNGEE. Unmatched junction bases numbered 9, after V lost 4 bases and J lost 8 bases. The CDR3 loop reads CASSSKQGAGGYTF. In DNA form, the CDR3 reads TGTGCCAGCAGCTCAAAACAGGGGGCGGGAGGCTACACCTTC.

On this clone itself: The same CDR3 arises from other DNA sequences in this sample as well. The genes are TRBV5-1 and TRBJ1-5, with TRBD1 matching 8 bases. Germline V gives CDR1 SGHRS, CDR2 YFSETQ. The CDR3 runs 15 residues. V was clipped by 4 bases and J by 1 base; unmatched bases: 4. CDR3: CASSLGQGSNQPQHF. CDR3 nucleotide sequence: TGCGCCAGCAGCCTCGGACAGGGAAGCAATCAGCCCCAGCATTTT. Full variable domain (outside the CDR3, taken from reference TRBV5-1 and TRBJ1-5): KAGVTQTPRYLIKTRGQQVTLSCSPISGHRSVSWYQQTPGQGLQFLFEYFSETQRNKGNFPGRFSGRQFSNSRSEMNVSTLELGDSALYLCASSLGQGSNQPQHFGDGTRLSIL.